This T cell receptor beta chain comes out of a study of neoadjuvant anti-PD-1 for oral cavity cancer (dated by TCRdb to 2020 to 2022). Looking at the study overall: Before undergoing curative-intent surgical resection, most patients got three to four biweekly nivolumab doses at 3 mg/kg. Patients who did not progress were given a fourth nivolumab dose at about day 43 and had definitive surgical resection on days 50-56. Responders were defined as patients with complete response, partial response or stable disease by RECIST 1.1; non-responders were defined as patients with progression. The parent correlative cohort had about a dozen patients and a response rate of more than 25%.

What the research found in general, with its limitations: Only a few patients per response group were included in the TCR analyses, and the authors called for validation in larger cohorts. After neoadjuvant nivolumab, non-responders showed significantly higher T cell clonality (Gini index) in PBMCs than responders did. Higher pretreatment blood Treg/Th17 ratios correlated with higher pretreatment blood TCRbeta clonality and lower post-treatment tumor TCRbeta clonality.

PBMC libraries used mostly about 480 ng of input genomic DNA for deep sequencing, with six replicates per sample. TCRbeta libraries were prepared with the immunoSEQ hsTCRbeta kit according to the manufacturer's instructions. The finished libraries were brought together in one pool at around 3.1 nM, which was then read using an Illumina NovaSeq 6000 S4 flow cell. The study's own analysis went as follows. Raw data preprocessing and quality control were performed with the immunoSEQ Analyzer. The analysis was restricted to productive rearrangements, with each unique CDR3 amino acid sequence defining a clonotype. Repertoire clonality was estimated as the Gini-Simpson index, which was calculated using the R package tcR. Student's t test was used to compare Gini indices, while Pearson correlation assessed associations with tumor size change. TCRdb carries this immuneACCESS record with in-frame sequences only. Its versions omit some clonotypes, under half of them owing to an unresolved V gene in the studies checked, with the rest unexplained. V and J calls and clone size are as listed in that table; D and trimming were resolved from the DNA. The sample data list 80,000 to 95,000 clones, and roughly four fifths of these were observed just once. Together, the top ten hold 3% to 3.5% of the sample.

This sample's time point label indicates: before neoadjuvant nivolumab. Patients were newly diagnosed with stage II-IVA oral cavity squamous cell carcinoma and had received no prior systemic or radiation treatment. The cohort was composed of patients with HPV-negative, locally advanced oral cavity squamous cell carcinoma. No culture maintenance or expansion was done, as the peripheral blood mononuclear cells went straight to analysis. The samples were obtained from a longitudinal correlative study of a single-arm phase II trial testing neoadjuvant nivolumab in oral cavity squamous cell carcinoma. Subject-matched pre- and post-treatment PBMCs and tumors from three responders and three non-responders were subjected to genomic DNA-based TCRbeta sequencing. Peripheral blood mononuclear cells were collected once before nivolumab treatment and again after treatment, at the time of surgery. The Maxwell RSC DNA from Cells kit was used to extract genomic DNA from PBMCs.

V is cut back by 5 bases and J by 0 bases, with 9 bases in the junction unmatched. CDR1 SGHDN and CDR2 FVKESK were looked up in the germline V gene. Measured from the cysteine to the phenylalanine, the CDR3 is 18 residues long. CDR3 DNA only is kept here, 54 bases in frame from base 1. Note on this clone: Its antigen is currently not known. It has no much larger one-base neighbor in the sample; base qualities were not kept.

The sequencing here drew on PBMCs, taken before nivolumab (anti-PD-1) treatment. The sequence joins TRBV14 to TRBJ2-2, with 10 bases matching TRBD2. This TCR was sampled from a person aged 40 to 85 with oral cavity squamous cell carcinoma. CDR3 protein: CASSFRTSGLSNTGELFF. The DNA sequence reads TGTGCCAGCAGCTTTCGGACTAGCGGTCTATCGAACACCGGGGAGCTGTTTTTT.